One T cell receptor beta chain is described in this entry. The source of the sample is a study of shared clonotypes between healthy human individuals. As for the study in general: The study drew on a couple of women and a few men aged 18 to 49 as donors.

Profiling relied on immunoSEQ multiplex PCR, and the TCRdb table lists in-frame clones only, not all of them. Of 450,000 to 500,000 clones listed, 76% are singletons. The CDR3 extends over 13 amino acids. Trimming shortened V by 6 bases and J by 0 bases, and 8 bases separated the two germline ends. CDR1 and CDR2 from the germline V gene are MNHNY and SVGAGI (reference sequence). The study drew its donors from healthy HIV-negative adults without recent acute infections or vaccinations. The receptor was derived from a woman in her 40s in good health. Some clones in this sample may be carry-over from other donors' samples. Sequenced input: PBMCs. The chain combines TRBV6-6 with TRBJ1-2; D gene unclear. For the CDR3, the DNA is TGTGCCAGCAGCCAGAAAACTAACTATGGCTACACCTTC. This gives the protein CASSQKTNYGYTF.